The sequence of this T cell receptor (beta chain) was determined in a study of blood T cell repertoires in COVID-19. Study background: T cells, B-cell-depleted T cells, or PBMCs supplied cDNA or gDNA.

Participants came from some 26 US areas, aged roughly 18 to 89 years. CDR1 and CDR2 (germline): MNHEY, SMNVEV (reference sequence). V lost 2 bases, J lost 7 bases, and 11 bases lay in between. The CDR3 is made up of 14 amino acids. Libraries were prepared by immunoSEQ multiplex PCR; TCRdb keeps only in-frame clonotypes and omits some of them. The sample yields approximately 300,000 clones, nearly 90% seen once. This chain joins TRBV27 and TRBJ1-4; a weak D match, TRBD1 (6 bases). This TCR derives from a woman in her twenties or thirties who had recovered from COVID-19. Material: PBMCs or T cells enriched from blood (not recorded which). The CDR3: CASSLGGEGEKLFF. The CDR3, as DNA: TGTGCCAGCAGTTTAGGGGGCGAAGGTGAAAAACTGTTTTTT.